One and the same sample provided the 12 T cell receptor beta chains below, sequenced in a study of T cells in Graves' hyperthyroidism and ophthalmopathy. Researchers amplified the TCR beta CDR3 regions from RNA transcripts. First-round RT-PCR of the TCR CDR3 relied on the HTBI primer set. TCRdb redid the calling of the multiplex PCR reads with MiXCR, one entry per CDR3 protein. The table includes a few hundred thousand distinct CDR3 sequences, more than 15% detected once. Material for sequencing was blood. These receptors were taken from a woman between 25 and 40 years old with Graves' hyperthyroidism.

In its sample, this clonotype was seen many times. This sequence joins TRBV10-3 and TRBJ2-5, with D uncertain. V was cut by 0 bases and J by 6 bases, with 17 bases left in between. Germline CDR1 reads ENHRY; CDR2 reads SYGVKD. The CDR3 loop spans 16 amino acids. The CDR3 nucleotides read TGTGCCATCAGTGAGTCGACGGAACTGAGCCTAAAGACCCAGTACTTC. Amino acids: CAISESTELSLKTQYF.

At least ten counts were recorded for this clonotype. The J gene is TRBJ2-7, the V gene TRBV27, with TRBD1 matching over 7 bases. J was trimmed by 2 bases and V by 2 bases; bases with no gene match: 6. Looked up from germline, CDR1 is MNHEY and CDR2 is SMNVEV (reference sequence). The CDR3 runs to 15 residues. The CDR3 reads CASSLSGTVPYEQYF. CDR3 DNA sequence: TGTGCCAGCAGTTTAAGTGGGACAGTCCCCTACGAGCAGTACTTC.

Only a few counts were recorded for this clonotype. This sequence joins TRBV10-3 and TRBJ2-7, with TRBD2 identical over 8 bases. V lost 8 bases, J lost 2 bases, and 2 bases stayed unmatched. Germline assignment: CDR1 ENHRY and CDR2 SYGVKD. The CDR3 is made up of 12 amino acids. CDR3 in amino acids: CAIGGGPYEQYF. Here the CDR3 DNA reads TGTGCCATCGGCGGGGGGCCCTACGAGCAGTACTTC.

This clonotype has at least ten counts. This chain connects TRBV9 to TRBJ2-3; 7 bases fit TRBD2. Germline V gives CDR1 SGDLS, CDR2 YYNGEE. The CDR3 runs 15 residues. The ends lost 3 bases at V and 1 base at J; junction bases unmatched: 5. The CDR3 nucleotides read TGTGCCAGCAGCGACGAACTAGCGCGCACAGATACGCAGTATTTT. Translated, it gives CASSDELARTDTQYF.

This chain connects TRBV19 to TRBJ2-1, with 11 nucleotides matching TRBD2. The CDR3 covers 19 residues. V was clipped by 5 bases and J by 2 bases; unmatched bases: 14. Germline V gene lookup returns CDR1 LNHDA and CDR2 SQIVND (reference sequence). Here the CDR3 DNA reads TGTGCCAGTAGTCGGGCGGTAGCGGGAGGGCCGCGGACCTACAATGAGCAGTTCTTC. As protein: CASSRAVAGGPRTYNEQFF.

This clonotype was detected ten times or more. This chain uses TRBV27 with TRBJ2-7, with a tentative D call TRBD2 (5 bases). The CDR3 loop spans 12 amino acids. Trimming left V 5 bases short and J 3 bases short, with 8 bases between. CDR1 is MNHEY and CDR2 is SMNVEV in the germline V gene (reference sequence). In nucleotides, the CDR3 is TGTGCCAGCAGTGGAGGAAGCTACGAGCAGTACTTC. This codes for CASSGGSYEQYF.

This clonotype was seen repeatedly, ten times or more. The CDR3 sequence: CASRPRDFYQETQYF. Written as DNA, the CDR3 is TGTGCCAGCAGGCCCCGGGATTTTTACCAAGAGACCCAGTACTTC. The chain employs TRBV11-2 and TRBJ2-5; D perhaps matches TRBD2 (5 bases). This CDR3 spans 15 amino acids. CDR1 is SGHAT, CDR2 FQNNGV, per germline. The V gene lost 6 bases and the J gene lost 0 bases, with 14 bases spanning the gap.

V usage is TRBV7-8 and J usage is TRBJ2-3; 7 nucleotides match TRBD1. The V gene's germline CDR1 is SGHVS and CDR2 FQNEAQ. This CDR3 is built from 15 residues. V was clipped by 5 bases and J by 6 bases; unmatched bases: 11. CDR3 bases: TGTGCCAGCAGCATGGGACAGCCTACAACGGATACGCAGTATTTT. Translated: CASSMGQPTTDTQYF.

This chain uses TRBV6-2 or TRBV6-3 with TRBJ2-7; D is uncertain. The CDR3 is 18 amino acids. The V gene's germline CDR1 is MNHEY and CDR2 SVGEGT. The ends were cut back, 5 bases at V and 0 bases at J, with 23 bases in the middle. In DNA form, the CDR3 reads TGTGCCAGCAGTCTCCGAGTGGACGCGCGGAAAGCCTCCTACGAGCAGTACTTC. Encoded protein: CASSLRVDARKASYEQYF.

This clonotype occurred a few times. V gene TRBV30 combines with J gene TRBJ1-2; no reliable D call. The CDR3 consists of 12 residues. Germline-derived CDR1 and CDR2 are GTSNPN and SVGIG (reference sequence). V was pared by 2 bases and J by 2 bases, with 6 bases between. The CDR3 sequence is CAWSLKNYGYTF. The CDR3 DNA follows: TGTGCCTGGAGTCTGAAAAACTATGGCTACACCTTC.

This clonotype was detected many times. V is TRBV30 and J is TRBJ2-5; unclear D gene. V gave up 0 bases and J gave up 5 bases, with 10 bases separating them. Germline V gene lookup returns CDR1 GTSNPN and CDR2 SVGIG (reference sequence). The CDR3 spans 13 residues. The CDR3 DNA is TGTGCCTGGAGTGTCCAAACCAGGGAGACCCAGTACTTC. Translation gives CAWSVQTRETQYF.

The V and J genes are TRBV7-9 and TRBJ1-3, with a weak D call TRBD1 (6 bases). CDR1 is SEHNR, CDR2 FQNEAQ, per germline (reference sequence). The CDR3 is 16 residues long. V was cut by 6 bases and J by 1 base, with 16 bases left in between. CDR3 nucleotide sequence: TGTGCCAGCAGACCAGGACAGCGATTTTCTGGAAACACCATATATTTT. The encoded protein is CASRPGQRFSGNTIYF.